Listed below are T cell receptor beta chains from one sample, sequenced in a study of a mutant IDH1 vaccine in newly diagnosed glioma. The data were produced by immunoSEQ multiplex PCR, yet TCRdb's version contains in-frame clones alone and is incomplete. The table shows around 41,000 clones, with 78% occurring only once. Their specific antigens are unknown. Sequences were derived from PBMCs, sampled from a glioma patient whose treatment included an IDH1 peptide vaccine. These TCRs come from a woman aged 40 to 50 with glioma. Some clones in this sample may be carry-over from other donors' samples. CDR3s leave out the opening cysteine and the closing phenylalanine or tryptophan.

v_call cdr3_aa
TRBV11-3 ASSRGNYEQY
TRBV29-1 SVVNTGELF
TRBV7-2 ASSLWREDTDTQY
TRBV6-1 ASSEAVRTAYGYT
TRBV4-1 ASSQPTSGRAKNIQY
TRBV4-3 ASSQDFGPGQGPNEKLF
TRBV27 ASSLGTHYEQY
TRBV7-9 ASSPNEVPDTQY
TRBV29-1 SLLTSSGGTEAF
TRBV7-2 ASSFRGAGGLAGSYEQY
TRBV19 ASSLGPPAETQY
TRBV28 ASSFRGTETQY
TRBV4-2 ASSQDQGGRGEKLF
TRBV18 ASSFGGGISEQY
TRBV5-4 ASSLTGNEQF
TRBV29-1 SVQTDIHSGANVLT
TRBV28 ASRLTGGGGNQPQH
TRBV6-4 ASSDGSHTGELF
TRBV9 ASSPEPGGYEQY
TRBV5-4 ASSLLPGLRGPQH
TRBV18 ASSHLGRAGEETQY
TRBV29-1 SVEVGSYRNEQF
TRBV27 ASSLGQGFNQPQH
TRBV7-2 ASSPAGSGRTDTQY
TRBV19 ASSIDEVNYGYT
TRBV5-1 ASSFGGHSYEQY
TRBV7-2 ASSLTGGQPQH
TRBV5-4 AGRDEGGRLNTEAF
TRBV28 ARQFTPLYPRDLCEKLF
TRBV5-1 ASSLGQADQPQH
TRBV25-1 ASGVGGQTAGNTIY
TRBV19 ASRGFYEQY
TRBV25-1 ASSLPGQGLDEQY
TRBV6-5 ASLAGHLMNTEAF
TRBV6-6 ASSPRDRGAYEQY
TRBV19 ASGGAYETQY
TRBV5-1 ASSPQGQGVYEQY
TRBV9 ASSVEGGNEQF
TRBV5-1 ASSFWDSQETQY
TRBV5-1 ASSSDRVGQPQH
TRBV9 ASSVGKKDEQY
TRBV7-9 ASSLQGSYDQPQH
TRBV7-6 ASSPSPRVGEQY
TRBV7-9 ASSSPPSYNEQF
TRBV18 ASSLPGPGDNEKLF
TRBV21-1 ASSKEASGYT
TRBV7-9 ASSLAISDSPLH
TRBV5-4 ASSLGVVSTDTQY
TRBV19 ASSIDASSRVVAF
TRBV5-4 ASSFSNTEAF
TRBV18 ASSPNYGYT
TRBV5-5 ASSLVGGEQY
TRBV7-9 ASSLVGSHSPLH
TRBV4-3 ASSQDSSYSYEQY